The clone carrying this T cell receptor beta chain was recorded a few times. Its antigen is unknown. The data were taken from a study of identical twins. cDNA molecules carried unique molecular identifiers, and template switching added a universal primer site. TCRdb re-analysed the 5' RACE reads in MiXCR, keeping a single row per CDR3 protein. The data hold roughly 690,000 distinct CDR3 sequences, with around 6% observed a single time. The CDR3 is made up of 14 amino acids. V was cut by 4 bases and J by 5 bases, with 14 bases left in between. Per germline, CDR1 SNHLY and CDR2 FYNNEI. General observations from the study: Carriage of fewer insertions was seen in abundant cord blood beta clonotypes, whereas memory repertoires showed none. Models underestimated how often monozygotic twins shared out-of-frame TCR alpha. The study found excess low generation probability among twin-shared out-of-frame alpha sequences.

This clonotype was sampled from a young man in good health. The source material was naive T cells sorted from blood. This rearrangement joins TRBV2 to TRBJ1-1, with D possibly being TRBD1 (5 bases). CDR3 residues: CASSGLGRGTEAFF. The CDR3 region has the DNA TGTGCCAGCAGTGGTTTGGGGCGAGGGACTGAAGCTTTCTTT.